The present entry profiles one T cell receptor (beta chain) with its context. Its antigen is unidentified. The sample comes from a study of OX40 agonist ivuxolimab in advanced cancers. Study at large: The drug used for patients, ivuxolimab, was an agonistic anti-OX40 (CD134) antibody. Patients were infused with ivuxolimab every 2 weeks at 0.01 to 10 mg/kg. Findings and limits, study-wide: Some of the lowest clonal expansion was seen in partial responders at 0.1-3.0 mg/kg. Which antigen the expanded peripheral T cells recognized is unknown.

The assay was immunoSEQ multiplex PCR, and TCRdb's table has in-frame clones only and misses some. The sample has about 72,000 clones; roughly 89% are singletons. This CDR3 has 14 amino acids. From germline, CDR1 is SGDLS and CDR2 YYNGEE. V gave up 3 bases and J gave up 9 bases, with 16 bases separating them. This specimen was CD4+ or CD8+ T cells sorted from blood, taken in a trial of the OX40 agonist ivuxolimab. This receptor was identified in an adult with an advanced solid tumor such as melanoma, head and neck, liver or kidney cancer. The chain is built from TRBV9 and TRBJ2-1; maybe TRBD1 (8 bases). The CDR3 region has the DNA TGTGCCAGCAGCGCAAACAGGGGGGAGGGTGAGCAGTTCTTC. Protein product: CASSANRGEGEQFF.